The entry below gives a single TCR beta chain sequence along with its context. This clone showed up just once. Its binding antigen is unknown. Base-call qualities are not available, and no considerably larger clone is one nucleotide away. The sample's time point label, decoded: week 47, end of study. A 20-mer mutant IDH1 peptide at 300 micrograms in Montanide made up each vaccine dose, which was injected subcutaneously together with topical imiquimod. Patients were given eight vaccinations, in weeks 1, 3, 5, 7, 11, 15, 19 and 23, which matched visits V03 through V10. Donors had newly diagnosed WHO grade 3 or 4 IDH1-mutant astrocytomas with loss of nuclear ATRX. The samples were drawn from NOA16, a multicentre, single-arm, open-label phase I trial in Germany that tested a mutant IDH1 peptide vaccine in humans for the first time. The DNeasy Blood and Tissue Kit was used to extract genomic DNA from EDTA blood for TCRB sequencing.

CDR1 and CDR2, per the germline V gene, are MNHNS and SASEGT. The junction shows trimming of 2 bases on V and 5 bases on J, and the gene matches do not reach 0 bases of it. From the cysteine through the phenylalanine, the CDR3 covers 15 amino acids. Solely the CDR3 DNA is kept, with 45 bases framed from the first base. The sample originates from a study of a mutant IDH1 vaccine in newly diagnosed glioma (dated by TCRdb to about 2021). In terms of the full investigation: Vaccination was initiated 4-6 weeks after radiotherapy alone, or concurrently with temozolomide cycles in the chemotherapy-containing groups. Of the approximately 30 treated patients, roughly 60% were male and 37.5% were female, and a mean age of roughly 40 years was recorded. Before enrollment, patients had received standard therapy of radiotherapy alone, temozolomide alone, or radiochemotherapy with temozolomide; most received the combination. Visit V12 was the week-35 safety follow-up and visit V13 was the week-47 end of study. Six visits were used for peripheral blood collection: V03 (baseline), V05, V07, V10, V12 and V13. For exploratory analyses, longitudinal TCRB deep sequencing was carried out in around 24 treated patients wherever samples were available.

Library generation was performed with the immunoSEQ multiplex PCR assay. Rearranged TCR beta chain sequences were amplified using the hsTCRB Kit according to the manufacturer's protocol. TCRB libraries were sequenced on an Illumina MiSeq. The authors' analysis ran thus. The proprietary platform of the kit vendor was used for demultiplexing, trimming and gene mapping. TCRdb took over this immuneACCESS table, retaining in-frame rearrangements with V and J assigned. Such tables are incomplete; in checked studies, under half of the missing clones stem from an unresolved V gene, and the remainder is unexplained. V, J and clone size are taken as reported in that table, and D and trimming were inferred from the DNA itself. The sample table contains 60,000 to 65,000 clones; only one count was recorded for roughly 87% of them. The ten largest clones capture about 3.8% of the sample. Results and caveats for the whole study, not just this receptor: Immune responses induced by the vaccine were seen in approximately 93% of patients across multiple MHC alleles. No apparent relationship was observed between pseudoprogression and alterations in the top peripheral T cell clonotypes detected by TCRB sequencing. The authors noted that analyses of patient blood samples could not be reproduced because of sample limitations. Availability determined which PBMC samples were chosen for TCRB deep sequencing.

The receptor was derived from a man aged 25 to 40 with glioma. Sequences were derived from PBMCs, sampled from a glioma patient whose treatment included an IDH1 peptide vaccine. The sequence links TRBV6-1 to TRBJ2-2, with TRBD2 matching 12 junction bases. The CDR3 corresponds to CASSELAGGTGELFF. At the DNA level, the sequence is TGTGCCAGCAGTGAACTAGCGGGGGGGACCGGGGAGCTGTTTTTT.